This is a list of T cell receptor beta chains from one sample in a study of blood T cell repertoires in COVID-19. TCRdb's copy holds only in-frame clones and misses some; the assay was immunoSEQ multiplex PCR. Of about 270,000 clones in the sample, about 88% were seen once. Sequencing input: PBMCs or T cells enriched from blood (not recorded which). The receptors stem from a woman between 45 and 65 years old who had recovered from COVID-19. Both conserved end residues are part of each CDR3. The order of the fields is D gene, clone size, J gene, V gene, CDR3 DNA, CDR3 protein. The D gene is left open where the match is weak. The size entry is marked missing in some rows and otherwise reads once, few, many or a size class.

>TRBD1|NA|TRBJ1-1|TRBV6-2/TRBV6-3
TGTGCCAGCAGTTCAATTTGGGACAGGGGTATGAACACTGAAGCTTTCTTT
CASSSIWDRGMNTEAFF
>NA|NA|TRBJ2-5|TRBV24-1
TGTGCCACAGGGGACAAGACCCAGTACTTC
CATGDKTQYF
>TRBD2|once|TRBJ2-7|TRBV18
TGTGCCAGCTCACGGGCCGGGACTAGCGGGGCGATCGAGCAGTACTTC
CASSRAGTSGAIEQYF
>TRBD2|NA|TRBJ2-5|TRBV2
TGTGCCAGCAGGTGGGGAGCTAGCGGGAGGAACCAAGAGACCCAGTACTTC
CASRWGASGRNQETQYF
>NA|NA|TRBJ2-2|TRBV6-6
TGTGCCAGCAGTTACTCGGCGGCGGCGAACACCGGGGAGCTGTTTTTT
CASSYSAAANTGELFF
>NA|NA|TRBJ1-2|TRBV15
TGTGCCACCAGCAGACCTACAGGGAGCTATGGCTACACCTTC
CATSRPTGSYGYTF
>NA|NA|TRBJ2-7|TRBV30
TGTGCCTGGAGTGTAGGCGGAAGCTCCTACGAGCAGTACTTC
CAWSVGGSSYEQYF
>NA|once|TRBJ1-3|TRBV2
TGTGCCAGCAGTGAACAGTCTGGAAACACCATATATTTT
CASSEQSGNTIYF
>TRBD2|NA|TRBJ2-7|TRBV7-2
TGTGCCAGCAGCCATGGACTAGCGGGAGGAAACGAGCAGTACTTC
CASSHGLAGGNEQYF
>TRBD2|NA|TRBJ2-7|TRBV5-5
TGTGCCAGCAGCTTTACGGGGGGTAGCTCCTACGAGCAGTACTTC
CASSFTGGSSYEQYF
>TRBD2|few|TRBJ2-7|TRBV28
TGTGCCAGCAGTTTCACTAGCGGCCCCTTACGCGAGCAGTACTTC
CASSFTSGPLREQYF
>TRBD2|NA|TRBJ2-1|TRBV7-2
TGTGCCAGCAGCTTAAGGCCTAGCGGGAGCAATGAGCAGTTCTTC
CASSLRPSGSNEQFF
>TRBD1|NA|TRBJ2-2|TRBV4-3
TGCGCCAGCAGCCAGGACAGGATCATTTACACCGGGGAGCTGTTTTTT
CASSQDRIIYTGELFF
>NA|NA|TRBJ1-2|TRBV28
TGTGCCAGCAGTTTTGGAGTGAACTATGGCTACACCTTC
CASSFGVNYGYTF
>TRBD2|NA|TRBJ2-5|TRBV24-1
TGTGCCACCAGTGATTTTCCCGGGGGGGCTCAAGAGACCCAGTACTTC
CATSDFPGGAQETQYF